This T cell receptor (beta chain) comes out of a study of T cell responses to AZD1222 COVID-19 vaccine. Points from the study as a whole: Females made up more of the donors, who were largely white British, and clonal diversity may have come out too low. The number of AZD1222 recipients seropositive at baseline was only 6 or 7.

Comment on this clone: As yet, its antigen is unknown.

Measured with immunoSEQ multiplex PCR; TCRdb has only the in-frame clones, and not every one. There are some 130,000 clones in the sample; about nine tenths occur only once, and around 20% lies in the top ten. Germline-derived CDR1 and CDR2 are LNHDA and SQIVND (reference sequence). This CDR3 spans 14 amino acids. Trimming left V 7 bases short and J 4 bases short, with 13 bases between. Sequenced here: peripheral blood, sampled on day 0 of MenACWY control vaccination. The clonotype was recovered from an adult in good health. The V and J genes are TRBV19 and TRBJ2-2, with D uncertain. CDR3 sequence reads: CASKSTAPTGELFF. CDR3 DNA: TGTGCCAGTAAGTCGACGGCCCCCACCGGGGAGCTGTTTTTT.